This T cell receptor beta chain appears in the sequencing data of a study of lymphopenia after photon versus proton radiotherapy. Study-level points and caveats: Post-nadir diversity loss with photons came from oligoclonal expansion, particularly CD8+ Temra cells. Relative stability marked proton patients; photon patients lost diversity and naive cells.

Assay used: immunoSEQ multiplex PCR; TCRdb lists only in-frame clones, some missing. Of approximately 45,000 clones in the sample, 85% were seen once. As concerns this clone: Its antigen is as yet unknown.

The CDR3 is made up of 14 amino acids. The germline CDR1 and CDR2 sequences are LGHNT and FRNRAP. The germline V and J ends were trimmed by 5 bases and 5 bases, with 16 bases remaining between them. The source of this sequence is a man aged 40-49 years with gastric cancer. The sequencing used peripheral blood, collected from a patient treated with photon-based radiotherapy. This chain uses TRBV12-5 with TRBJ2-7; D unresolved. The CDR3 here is CASGLRSSQDEQYF. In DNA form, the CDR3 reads TGTGCTAGTGGTCTCAGGAGTTCGCAGGACGAGCAGTACTTC.